This TCR beta chain was identified during a study of shared clonotypes between healthy human individuals. General study points: Limited genetic and exposure-history diversity came from having few donors. Generation probabilities of non-shared clonotypes were lower (relative to those shared by all four donors). Around 4.7% of naive CD4 clonotypes were shared across a few donors.

The study enrolled healthy HIV-negative adults without recent acute infections or vaccinations as donors. Assay: immunoSEQ multiplex PCR; the TCRdb copy retains only in-frame clones and omits some. The table shows 850,000 to 1,100,000 clones, with approximately 80% occurring only once. The CDR3 spans 13 residues. Germline CDR1 and CDR2: SGHRS and YFSETQ. Concerning this clone: What it binds is unknown. A junction end diverges from the germline sequence, so it may reflect a read error.

J is TRBJ2-5 and V is TRBV5-1; no firm D call. This clonotype was obtained from a man aged 18 to 30 in good health. Some clones in this sample may be carry-over from other donors' samples. The sequencing sample was made of memory CD4+ T cells from PBMCs. Subset specified: CD45RA-negative fraction. DNA of the CDR3: TGCGCCAGCAGCCCTTCAGTCCAACAGACCCAGTACTTC. Translating gives CASSPSVQQTQYF.